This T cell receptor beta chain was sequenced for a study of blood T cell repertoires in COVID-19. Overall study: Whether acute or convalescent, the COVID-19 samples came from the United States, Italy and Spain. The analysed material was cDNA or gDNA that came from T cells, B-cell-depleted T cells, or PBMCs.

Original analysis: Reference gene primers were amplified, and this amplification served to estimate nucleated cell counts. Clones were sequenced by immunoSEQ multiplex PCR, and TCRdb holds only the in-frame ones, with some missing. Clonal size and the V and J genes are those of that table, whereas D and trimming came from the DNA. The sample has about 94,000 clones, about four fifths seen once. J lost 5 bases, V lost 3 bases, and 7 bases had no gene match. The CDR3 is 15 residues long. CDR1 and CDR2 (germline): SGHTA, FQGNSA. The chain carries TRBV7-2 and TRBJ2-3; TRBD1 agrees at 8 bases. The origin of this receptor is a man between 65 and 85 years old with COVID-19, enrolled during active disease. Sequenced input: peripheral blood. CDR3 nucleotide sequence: TGTGCCAGCAGCTTCCTCGGACAGGGATTAGATACGCAGTATTTT. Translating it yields CASSFLGQGLDTQYF.